Shown below are 17 T cell receptor beta chains from a single sample sequenced in a study of T cells in pancreatic ductal adenocarcinoma. Libraries were prepared by immunoSEQ multiplex PCR; TCRdb keeps only in-frame clonotypes and omits some of them. The data hold over 90,000 clones, with roughly 96% observed a single time. Surgery without prior neoadjuvant therapy was the treatment of the selected pancreatic ductal adenocarcinoma patients. The sequenced material came from PBMCs. The receptors here all came from a human donor with pancreatic ductal adenocarcinoma.

The chain uses TRBV28 and TRBJ1-4; D uncertain. This CDR3 spans 16 amino acids. In germline, CDR1 is MDHEN, CDR2 SYDVKM. Trimming pared 0 bases from V and 0 bases from J, leaving 8 bases between. DNA for the CDR3: TGTGCCAGCAGTTTATGGACGAGGGCAACTAATGAAAAACTGTTTTTT. The encoded protein is CASSLWTRATNEKLFF. The full variable domain, its missing parts supplied by reference TRBV28 and TRBJ1-4, is DVKVTQSSRYLVKRTGEKVFLECVQDMDHENMFWYRQDPGLGLRLIYFSYDVKMKEKGDIPEGYSVSREKKERFSLILESASTNQTSMYLCASSLWTRATNEKLFFGSGTQLSVL.

As DNA, the CDR3 is TGCAGCGTAGACAGGGACAACACCGGGGAGCTGTTTTTT. Translation: CSVDRDNTGELFF. V and J are TRBV29-1 and TRBJ2-2, with 7 bases that match TRBD1. Germline loops: CDR1 SQVTM, CDR2 ANQGSEA. J was trimmed by 2 bases and V by 6 bases; bases with no gene match: 3. This CDR3 spans 13 amino acids.

This clone has just one count. The chain links TRBV6-5 to TRBJ2-5; D remains ambiguous. V was cut by 0 bases and J by 5 bases, with 7 bases left in between. Germline V gives CDR1 MNHEY, CDR2 SVGAGI. This CDR3 region has 13 residues. CDR3 coding DNA: TGTGCCAGCAGTTACTCACGGCGGGAGACCCAGTACTTC. Its protein is CASSYSRRETQYF.

For this clone: A read error is likely, as this CDR3 ends without the conserved phenylalanine or tryptophan. It is unclear where the CDR3 begins or ends on the DNA, so no DNA is shown, and the CDR3 is as TCRdb lists it. This rearrangement joins TRBV4-1 to TRBJ2-4; TRBD1, as called in the table, went unchecked against the DNA. A total of 12 residues make up the CDR3, ends included. The V gene's germline CDR1 is MGHRA and CDR2 YSYEKL. The CDR3 here is CASSQGSGQERP.

This clone was picked up one time. The chain joins TRBV5-4 to TRBJ2-5, with 11 positions matching TRBD2. The CDR3 is 14 amino acids. The V and J ends lost 4 bases and 5 bases, in that order; junction bases with no gene match: 4. Germline lookup yields CDR1 SGHNT and CDR2 YYREEE (reference sequence). The CDR3: CASSRLAGLETQYF. CDR3 nucleotides: TGTGCCAGCAGCCGACTAGCGGGATTGGAGACCCAGTACTTC.

The chain uses TRBV7-8 and TRBJ1-2, with D possibly matching TRBD1 (6 bases). V lost 5 bases and J lost 2, with 15 bases in between. The CDR3 contains 15 residues. Germline V gene lookup returns CDR1 SGHVS and CDR2 FQNEAQ. The CDR3 here is CASSLGRGGNYGYTF. The CDR3 DNA reads TGTGCCAGCAGCCTCGGGAGGGGGGGGAACTATGGCTACACCTTC.

The chain combines TRBV7-2 with TRBJ1-5, with 7 bases fitting TRBD1. From germline, CDR1 is SGHTA and CDR2 FQGNSA. Losses at the gene ends were 5 bases for V and 9 bases for J; bases not matched to a gene: 10. CDR3 length equals 14 residues. The CDR3 sequence is CASSPGQIHGPQHF. The CDR3, as DNA: TGTGCCAGCAGCCCGGGACAGATCCATGGGCCCCAGCATTTT.

J is TRBJ2-3 and V is TRBV29-1, with 8 bases aligning to TRBD2. V was pared by 4 bases and J by 6 bases, with 12 bases of the junction left unmatched. Germline V gives CDR1 SQVTM, CDR2 ANQGSEA. The CDR3 is made up of 15 amino acids. The CDR3 sequence is CSVALGLGSMDTQYF. CDR3 DNA sequence: TGCAGCGTTGCTTTGGGACTAGGAAGTATGGATACGCAGTATTTT.

The gene calls are TRBV7-3 and TRBJ2-1, with 8 bases matching TRBD2. This CDR3 is built from 14 residues. Germline CDR1 reads SGHTA; CDR2 reads FQGTGA. J gave up 6 bases and V 5 bases, and 6 bases lay outside the gene matches. Written as DNA, the CDR3 is TGTGCCAGCAGCGGTAGTGCGGGAGGCAATGAGCAGTTCTTC. It is translated as CASSGSAGGNEQFF.

The CDR3 nucleotides read TGTGCCAGCAGCCCCTTTTCGGGAGGCTACAATGAGCAGTTCTTC. It codes for CASSPFSGGYNEQFF. The chain carries TRBV11-1 and TRBJ2-1; 7 bases match TRBD2. Germline V CDR1 and CDR2: SGHAT, FQDESV (reference sequence). Trimming removed 5 bases from V and 3 bases from J; junction bases left unmatched: 7. This CDR3 spans 15 amino acids.

The chain carries TRBV5-1 and TRBJ2-7; maybe TRBD1 (5 bases). V lost 0 bases to trimming and J lost 6 bases, with 13 bases between them. The CDR3 runs 14 residues. Per the germline V gene, CDR1 is SGHRS and CDR2 is YFSETQ. Here the CDR3 DNA reads TGCGCCAGCAGCTTGGTTCAGGGTCAAGGCGAGCAGTACTTC. Residues: CASSLVQGQGEQYF.

This rearrangement joins TRBV9 to TRBJ2-2; 11 nucleotides agree with TRBD2. The CDR3 is 17 amino acids. Germline V gene lookup returns CDR1 SGDLS and CDR2 YYNGEE. After removal of 0 bases from V and 2 bases from J, the junction contained 3 bases not matched to a gene. The CDR3 DNA sequence: TGTGCCAGCAGCGTAGCTAGCGGGAGGCAAAACACCGGGGAGCTGTTTTTT. Encoded protein: CASSVASGRQNTGELFF.

The chain recombines TRBV5-1 with TRBJ1-2; 10 positions match TRBD1. This CDR3 spans 15 amino acids. V lost 4 bases and J lost 9; bases outside the gene matches: 12. The germline V gene encodes CDR1 SGHRS and CDR2 YFSETQ. The CDR3 sequence is CASSLPGTGVISYTF. CDR3 in DNA: TGCGCCAGCAGCCTGCCCGGGACAGGGGTAATTAGCTACACCTTC. The full variable domain, rest sourced from reference TRBV5-1 and TRBJ1-2, is KAGVTQTPRYLIKTRGQQVTLSCSPISGHRSVSWYQQTPGQGLQFLFEYFSETQRNKGNFPGRFSGRQFSNSRSEMNVSTLELGDSALYLCASSLPGTGVISYTFGSGTRLTVV.

The V call is TRBV13, the J call TRBJ2-7; the match to TRBD2 covers 9 bases. J gave up 3 bases and V 5 bases, and 8 bases lay outside the gene matches. This CDR3 has 15 amino acids. Germline-derived CDR1 and CDR2 are PRHDT and FYEKMQ (reference sequence). Written as DNA, the CDR3 is TGTGCCAGCAGCACCCGGACTAGCGATTACTACGAGCAGTACTTC. Translation: CASSTRTSDYYEQYF.

The chain couples TRBV19 to TRBJ2-3, with D possibly being TRBD2 (6 bases). Trimming stripped 7 bases from V and 3 bases from J, with 14 bases between. Germline CDR1 reads LNHDA; CDR2 reads SQIVND (reference sequence). This CDR3 contains 14 residues. CDR3 loop: CASTVSGGTDTQYF. CDR3 DNA sequence: TGTGCCAGTACGGTCTCCGGGGGTACAGATACGCAGTATTTT.

This chain links TRBV28 with TRBJ2-3; tentative D call: TRBD2 (5 bases). The CDR3 is 16 amino acids. The V gene lost 6 bases and the J gene lost 3 bases, with 19 bases spanning the gap. Germline loops: CDR1 MDHEN, CDR2 SYDVKM. The CDR3 region is CASSKRVGTGTDTQYF. For the CDR3, the DNA is TGTGCCAGCAGCAAAAGGGTGGGCACGGGAACAGATACGCAGTATTTT.

This chain joins TRBV10-1 and TRBJ2-7, with 9 bases identical to TRBD1. Losses at the gene ends were 6 bases for V and 4 bases for J; bases not matched to a gene: 16. The germline V gene has CDR1 WNHNN and CDR2 SYGVQD (reference sequence). This CDR3 is built from 17 residues. Here the CDR3 reads CASSEGANRDRVYEQYF. The CDR3 region has the DNA TGCGCCAGCAGCGAAGGAGCGAACCGGGACAGGGTGTACGAGCAGTACTTC.